A single sample is the source of the 10 T cell receptor beta chains below, sequenced in a study of blood T cell repertoires in COVID-19. Using immunoSEQ multiplex PCR, the repertoire was profiled, and TCRdb retains in-frame clones only, with some absent. The sample holds around 140,000 clones, around 87% seen once. Source material: PBMCs or T cells enriched from blood (not recorded which). Source of these receptors: a man in his sixties who had recovered from COVID-19.

This chain connects TRBV28 to TRBJ2-7, with TRBD1 matching 7 bases. CDR3 size: 17 residues. V gave up 4 bases and J gave up 2 bases; unmatched junction bases: 14. CDR1 and CDR2 (germline): MDHEN, SYDVKM. The CDR3 here is CASSSTGSGQLPYEQYF. The CDR3 bases are TGTGCCAGCAGTTCGACAGGGTCGGGCCAATTACCCTACGAGCAGTACTTC.

This chain joins TRBV7-9 and TRBJ2-7; perhaps TRBD2 as D (6 bases). Between the trimmed V and J ends, which lost 4 bases and 3 bases, there was a span of 16 bases. Per germline, CDR1 SEHNR and CDR2 FQNEAQ (reference sequence). The CDR3 covers 15 residues. CDR3 nucleotide sequence: TGTGCCAGCAGCTCAGTGGGAGGATTCGACTACGAGCAGTACTTC. Its translation is CASSSVGGFDYEQYF.

The rearrangement joins TRBV5-4 to TRBJ2-5, with 7 positions matching TRBD1. The V gene end was trimmed by 4 bases and the J gene end by 1 base; junction bases not matched to a gene: 4. The CDR3 runs 14 residues. Germline V gene sequence: CDR1 SGHNT, CDR2 YYREEE (reference sequence). As DNA, the CDR3 is TGTGCCAGCAGCCAGGGACAGCTCCAAGAGACCCAGTACTTC. This translates into CASSQGQLQETQYF.

The V call is TRBV27, the J call TRBJ1-5; D gene unclear. The CDR3 contains 15 residues. V was trimmed by 3 bases and J by 2 bases, leaving 11 bases between them. Germline lookup yields CDR1 MNHEY and CDR2 SMNVEV (reference sequence). CDR3 region: CASSLGGQGNQPQHF. DNA for the CDR3: TGTGCCAGCAGTTTGGGCGGGCAGGGCAATCAGCCCCAGCATTTT.

The J gene is TRBJ1-1, the V gene TRBV5-1; 10 positions match TRBD1. Germline V CDR1 and CDR2: SGHRS, YFSETQ. The CDR3 has 13 amino acids. V was pared by 5 bases and J by 7 bases, with 5 bases of the junction left unmatched. The CDR3 spells CASSRDRGFEAFF. CDR3 coding DNA: TGCGCCAGCAGTCGGGACAGGGGCTTTGAAGCTTTCTTT.

This chain connects TRBV27 to TRBJ2-1, with 9 bases matching TRBD2. The V segment lost 6 bases and the J segment 3 bases; nucleotides outside the gene matches: 9. The CDR3 sequence is 16 residues long. CDR1 is MNHEY and CDR2 is SMNVEV in the germline V gene (reference sequence). In nucleotides, the CDR3 is TGTGCCAGCAGACCCGAGGGACTAGCAATCTACAATGAGCAGTTCTTC. Translation gives CASRPEGLAIYNEQFF.

A word on this clone: Germline is not matched at one junction end, which may reflect a read error. V is TRBV29-1 and J is TRBJ2-3; possible D gene TRBD1, 6 bases. The length of the CDR3 is 12 residues. Germline loops: CDR1 SQVTM, CDR2 ANQGSEA. The CDR3 protein is CSVVRGGQRLDF. CDR3 nucleotide sequence: TGCAGCGTTGTAAGAGGGGGACAACGGCTGGATTTT.

This clone was counted a few times. The gene calls are TRBV5-1 and TRBJ1-6; D is uncertain. V gave up 4 bases and J gave up 7 bases, with 15 bases separating them. Germline CDR1 and CDR2: SGHRS and YFSETQ. The CDR3 has 15 residues. This CDR3 is CASSALEGNNSPLHF. CDR3 bases: TGCGCCAGCAGCGCCCTGGAGGGAAACAATTCACCCCTCCACTTT. Drawing the rest from reference TRBV5-1 and TRBJ1-6, the complete variable domain is KAGVTQTPRYLIKTRGQQVTLSCSPISGHRSVSWYQQTPGQGLQFLFEYFSETQRNKGNFPGRFSGRQFSNSRSEMNVSTLELGDSALYLCASSALEGNNSPLHFGNGTRLTVT.

This clone showed up just a few times. V gene TRBV9 combines with J gene TRBJ2-1; unclear D gene. The ends were cut back, 3 bases at V and 5 bases at J, with 6 bases in the middle. The germline CDR1 and CDR2 sequences are SGDLS and YYNGEE. The CDR3 has 12 amino acids. The CDR3 nucleotides read TGTGCCAGCAGCGCAGGCCACAATGAGCAGTTCTTC. Protein: CASSAGHNEQFF.

The chain joins TRBV30 to TRBJ1-2; D is unclear. The ends were cut back, 3 bases at V and 7 bases at J, with 9 bases in the middle. Germline CDR1 and CDR2: GTSNPN and SVGIG (reference sequence). CDR3 length: 11 residues. DNA for the CDR3: TGTGCCTGGAGCGTTCGGGTTGGCTACACCTTC. It specifies CAWSVRVGYTF.